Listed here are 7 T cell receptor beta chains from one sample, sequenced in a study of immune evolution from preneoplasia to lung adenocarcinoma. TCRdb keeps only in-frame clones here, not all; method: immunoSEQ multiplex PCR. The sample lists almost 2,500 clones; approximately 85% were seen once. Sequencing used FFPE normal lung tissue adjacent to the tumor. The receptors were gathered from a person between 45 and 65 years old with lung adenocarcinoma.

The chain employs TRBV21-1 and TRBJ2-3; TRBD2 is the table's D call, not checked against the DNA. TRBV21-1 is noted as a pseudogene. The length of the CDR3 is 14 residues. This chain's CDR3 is CASPSQTSTDTQYF. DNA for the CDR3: TGTGCCAGCCCGAGCCAGACTAGCACAGATACGCAGTATTTT.

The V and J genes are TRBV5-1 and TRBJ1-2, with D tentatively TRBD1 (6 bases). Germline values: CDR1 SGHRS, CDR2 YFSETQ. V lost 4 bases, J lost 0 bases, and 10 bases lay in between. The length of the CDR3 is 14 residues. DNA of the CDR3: TGCGCCAGCAGCCAATGGACAGCTAACTATGGCTACACCTTC. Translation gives CASSQWTANYGYTF.

CDR3 coding DNA: TGTGCCTGGAGTGTATCGTTCAGGGAGATCTACGAGCAGTACTTC. Protein product: CAWSVSFREIYEQYF. This rearrangement joins TRBV30 to TRBJ2-7; D could derive from TRBD1 or TRBD2 (5 bases each). Trimming took off 0 bases at V and 3 bases at J, with 15 bases between the two ends. CDR1 is GTSNPN and CDR2 is SVGIG in the germline V gene (reference sequence). This CDR3 has 15 amino acids.

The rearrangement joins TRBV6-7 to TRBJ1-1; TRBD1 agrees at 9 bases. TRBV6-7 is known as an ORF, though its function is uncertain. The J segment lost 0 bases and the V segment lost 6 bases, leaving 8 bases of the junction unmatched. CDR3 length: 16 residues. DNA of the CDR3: TGTGCCAGCAGGATGACAGGGGGAGACTTGAACACTGAAGCTTTCTTT. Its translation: CASRMTGGDLNTEAFF.

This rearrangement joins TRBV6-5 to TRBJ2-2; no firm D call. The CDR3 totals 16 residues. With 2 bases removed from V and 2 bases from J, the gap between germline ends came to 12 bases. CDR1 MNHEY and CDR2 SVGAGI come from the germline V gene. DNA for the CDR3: TGTGCCAGCAGTTACATTGGACGGCATAACACCGGGGAGCTGTTTTTT. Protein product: CASSYIGRHNTGELFF.

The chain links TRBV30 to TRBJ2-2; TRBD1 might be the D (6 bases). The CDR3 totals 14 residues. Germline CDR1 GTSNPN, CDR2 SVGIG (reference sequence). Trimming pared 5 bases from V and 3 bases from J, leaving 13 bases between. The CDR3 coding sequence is TGTGCCTGGTCGACAGGACTGGACACCGGGGAGCTGTTTTTT. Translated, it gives CAWSTGLDTGELFF. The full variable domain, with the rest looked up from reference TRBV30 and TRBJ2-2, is SQTIHQWPATLVQPVGSPLSLECTVEGTSNPNLYWYRQAAGRGLQLLFYSVGIGQISSEVPQNLSASRPQDRQFILSSKKLLLSDSGFYLCAWSTGLDTGELFFGEGSRLTVL.

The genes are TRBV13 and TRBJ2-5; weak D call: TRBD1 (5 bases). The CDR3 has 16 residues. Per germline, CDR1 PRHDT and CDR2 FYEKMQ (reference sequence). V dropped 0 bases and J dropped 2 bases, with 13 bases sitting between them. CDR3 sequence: CASSLGDSWSQETQYF. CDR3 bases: TGTGCCAGCAGCTTAGGCGACAGTTGGAGTCAAGAGACCCAGTACTTC.